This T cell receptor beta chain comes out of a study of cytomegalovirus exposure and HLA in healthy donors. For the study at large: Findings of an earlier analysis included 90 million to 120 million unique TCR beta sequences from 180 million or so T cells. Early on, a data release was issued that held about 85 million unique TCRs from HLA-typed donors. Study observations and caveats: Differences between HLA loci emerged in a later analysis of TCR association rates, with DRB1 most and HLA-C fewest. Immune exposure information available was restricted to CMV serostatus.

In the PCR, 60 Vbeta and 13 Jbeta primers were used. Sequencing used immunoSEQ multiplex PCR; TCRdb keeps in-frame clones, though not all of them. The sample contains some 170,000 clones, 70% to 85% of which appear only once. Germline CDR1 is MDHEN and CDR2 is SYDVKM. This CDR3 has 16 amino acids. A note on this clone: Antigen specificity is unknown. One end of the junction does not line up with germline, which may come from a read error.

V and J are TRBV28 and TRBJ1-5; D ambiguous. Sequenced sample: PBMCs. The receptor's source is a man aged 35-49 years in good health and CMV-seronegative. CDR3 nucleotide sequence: TGTGCCAGTAGTTTATCCACAGTTCCTAGCAATCAGCCCCAGCATTTT. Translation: CASSLSTVPSNQPQHF.